This entry features one T cell receptor (beta chain) sequence. Per the study methods: Amplified reference gene primers provided the basis for estimating nucleated cell counts. TCRdb's table, derived via immunoSEQ multiplex PCR, lists solely in-frame clones and lacks some. V and J calls plus clone size are reproduced from that table; the DNA served to infer D and trimming. The profile shows 100,000 to 120,000 clones, over 75% of them singletons. These data belong to a study of blood T cell repertoires in COVID-19. As for the study in general: Samples of COVID-19 (acute and convalescent) were obtained from the United States, Italy and Spain. The analysed material was cDNA or gDNA that came from T cells, B-cell-depleted T cells, or PBMCs.

This CDR3 spans 14 amino acids. Between the trimmed V and J ends, which lost 2 bases and 5 bases, there was a span of 12 bases. CDR1 and CDR2 (germline): SNHLY, FYNNEI. The sample was peripheral blood. The source is a woman older than 75 with active or convalescent COVID-19. The genes are TRBV2 and TRBJ1-2; TRBD1 might be the D (5 bases). The CDR3 region has the DNA TGTGCCAGCAGTGAATCCAGGGTGGAGTATGGCTACACCTTC. Protein sequence: CASSESRVEYGYTF.